The source of this T cell receptor (beta chain) is a study of shared clonotypes between healthy human individuals. Study-wide context: Researchers assigned three CD4 naive, three CD4 memory, two CD8 naive and one CD8 memory plate to each donor.

Germline lookup yields CDR1 SNHLY and CDR2 FYNNEI. Trimming stripped 0 bases from V and 5 bases from J, with 10 bases between. CDR3 size: 14 residues. Naive CD8 cells, CD45RO-negative and positively selected for CCR7, excluded terminally differentiated effector memory CD45RA+ cells. In its sample, this clone was seen once. The protocol was immunoSEQ multiplex PCR, while the TCRdb copy is restricted to in-frame clones and leaves out a portion. Here the sample spans around 600,000 clones, roughly 98% being singletons. The V call is TRBV2, the J call TRBJ2-5, with D hard to call. The sample taken for sequencing was naive CD8+ T cells sorted from blood. The receptor comes from a young man in good health. The CDR3 region is CASSEALPRETQYF. CDR3 DNA: TGTGCCAGCAGTGAAGCGCTACCTAGGGAGACCCAGTACTTC.